These 14 T cell receptor beta chains originate from one sample sequenced in a study of blood T cell repertoires in COVID-19. Sequenced by immunoSEQ multiplex PCR; TCRdb stores in-frame clones only, minus some. The data contain some 490,000 clones, 80% to 90% of them seen just once; the ten biggest clones take up just over 8%. The sequencing input was PBMCs or T cells enriched from blood (not recorded which). These receptors came from an older woman who had recovered from COVID-19.

The V call is TRBV6-5, the J call TRBJ1-2; 7 bases are a match to TRBD1. In germline, CDR1 is MNHEY, CDR2 SVGAGI. Losses at the gene ends were 6 bases for V and 1 base for J; bases not matched to a gene: 8. CDR3 length equals 15 residues. CDR3 sequence: CASSGSTGLNYGYTF. The CDR3, as DNA: TGTGCCAGCAGCGGGTCGACAGGGCTTAACTATGGCTACACCTTC.

To note about this clone: Other DNA sequences in the sample encode the same CDR3. This rearrangement joins TRBV18 to TRBJ1-1; 7 bases fit TRBD1. Germline trimming cut 3 bases from V and 11 bases from J; bases unmatched to any gene: 3. The CDR3 length is 11 residues. CDR1 and CDR2 from the germline V gene are KGHSH and LQKENI. The CDR3 nucleotides read TGTGCCAGCTCACCTGACAGGGAGGCTTTCTTT. Its protein is CASSPDREAFF.

The chain combines TRBV13 with TRBJ1-2, with 9 bases matching TRBD1. V shed 8 bases and J 2 bases; nucleotides not matched to a gene: 9. The CDR3 sequence is 15 residues long. Looked up from germline, CDR1 is PRHDT and CDR2 is FYEKMQ (reference sequence). Written as DNA, the CDR3 is TGTGCCAGCGCACGCGGGGACAGGGTGAACTATGGCTACACCTTC. The encoded protein is CASARGDRVNYGYTF.

The gene calls are TRBV11-2 and TRBJ2-1; weak D call: TRBD1 (6 bases). This CDR3 region has 13 residues. Trimming took off 6 bases at V and 10 bases at J, with 16 bases between the two ends. Per the germline V gene, CDR1 is SGHAT and CDR2 is FQNNGV. The CDR3 loop is CASSSNRVWEQFF. The CDR3, as DNA: TGTGCCAGCAGTTCCAACAGGGTTTGGGAGCAGTTCTTC. The full variable domain, completed using reference TRBV11-2 and TRBJ2-1, is EAGVAQSPRYKIIEKRQSVAFWCNPISGHATLYWYQQILGQGPKLLIQFQNNGVVDDSQLPKDRFSAERLKGVDSTLKIQPAKLEDSAVYLCASSSNRVWEQFFGPGTRLTVL.

The CDR3: CASRTGSDTQYF. The CDR3 DNA reads as TGTGCCAGCAGAACAGGGTCAGATACGCAGTATTTT. This chain joins TRBV2 and TRBJ2-3; D possibly corresponds to TRBD1 (6 bases). The CDR3 sequence is 12 residues long. Germline V gene data show CDR1 as SNHLY and CDR2 as FYNNEI. V dropped 6 bases and J dropped 4 bases, with 8 bases sitting between them.

In the case of this clone: Different DNA sequences within this sample yield the same CDR3. The rearrangement joins TRBV3-1 (or the pseudogene TRBV3-2) to TRBJ2-6; D gene unclear. V lost 1 base and J lost 3, with 4 bases in between. This CDR3 contains 14 residues. From germline, CDR1 is LGHDT and CDR2 YNNKEL (reference sequence). The CDR3 DNA sequence: TGTGCCAGCAGCCAAGGGAGTGGGGCCAACGTCCTGACTTTC. As protein: CASSQGSGANVLTF.

The chain employs TRBV11-2 and TRBJ1-4; 8 nucleotides align to TRBD1. Germline V gene data show CDR1 as SGHAT and CDR2 as FQNNGV. Trimming removed 5 bases from V and 1 base from J; junction bases left unmatched: 6. The CDR3 totals 16 residues. The CDR3 nucleotides are TGTGCCAGCAGCCCCCTCAGGGGGCTAACTAATGAAAAACTGTTTTTT. Translating gives CASSPLRGLTNEKLFF.

V and J are TRBV24-1 and TRBJ2-1, with 9 bases identical to TRBD1. The CDR3 runs to 12 residues. CDR1 is KGHDR, CDR2 SFDVKD, per germline. V gave up 7 bases and J gave up 10 bases; unmatched junction bases: 4. The CDR3 here is CATRGQGNEQFF. DNA of the CDR3: TGTGCCACCAGAGGACAGGGGAACGAGCAGTTCTTC.

The rearrangement uses TRBV5-4 and TRBJ1-2; D is unclear. Germline V gives CDR1 SGHNT, CDR2 YYREEE (reference sequence). The V end was cut by 4 bases, the J end by 5 bases, with 9 bases between. The CDR3 consists of 12 residues. CDR3 bases: TGTGCCAGCAGCCCCGGAGATTATGGCTACACCTTC. This encodes CASSPGDYGYTF.

J is TRBJ1-4 and V is TRBV9; no clear D. The CDR3 contains 14 residues. Trimming left V 2 bases short and J 3 bases short, with 8 bases between. Germline V gene sequence: CDR1 SGDLS, CDR2 YYNGEE. In DNA form, the CDR3 reads TGTGCCAGCAGCGTGACATTAGCTAATGAAAAACTGTTTTTT. Encoded protein: CASSVTLANEKLFF.

Comments on this clone: This sample also contains other DNA sequences that code for the same CDR3. The rearrangement joins TRBV12-3 or TRBV12-4 to TRBJ2-5; D is uncertain. The CDR3 contains 13 residues. Trimming cost V 2 bases and J 5 bases, with 9 bases left between them. The CDR3: CASSLTPRETQYF. The DNA for the CDR3 is TGTGCCAGCAGTTTAACCCCCCGGGAGACCCAGTACTTC.

This clone occurred a few times. The genes are TRBV3-1 (or the pseudogene TRBV3-2) and TRBJ1-2; no firm D call. Trimming stripped 3 bases from V and 4 bases from J, with 12 bases between. Germline values: CDR1 LGHDT, CDR2 YNNKEL (reference sequence). The CDR3 totals 14 residues. DNA of the CDR3: TGTGCCAGCAGCCAGAACACAGAAGGCTATGGCTACACCTTC. Its translation is CASSQNTEGYGYTF.

The chain combines TRBV6-5 with TRBJ2-7, with D tentatively TRBD2 (6 bases). Trimming removed 8 bases at V and 6 bases at J, with 11 bases between. The CDR3 contains 11 residues. CDR1 MNHEY and CDR2 SVGAGI come from the germline V gene. DNA for the CDR3: TGTGCCAGCGGGGGGTTTGGCGAGCAGTACGTC. Protein product: CASGGFGEQYV.

The CDR3 coding sequence is TGTGCCAGCAGCCAGACGGACCTGGGCAGGGGAGCTTTCTTT. Translated, it gives CASSQTDLGRGAFF. V and J are TRBV3-1 (or the pseudogene TRBV3-2) and TRBJ1-1; TRBD1 is a possible D gene (6 bases). CDR1 and CDR2 (germline): LGHDT, YNNKEL (reference sequence). V was clipped by 3 bases and J by 10 bases, with 18 bases between them. The CDR3 extends over 14 amino acids.